Listed below are T cell receptor beta chains from one sample, sequenced in a study of cytomegalovirus exposure and HLA in healthy donors. Assay: immunoSEQ multiplex PCR; the TCRdb copy retains only in-frame clones and omits some. The repertoire consists of 120,000 to 150,000 clones, with roughly three quarters occurring once and the leading ten covering more than 4%. Sequenced sample: PBMCs. The receptors were sampled from a man in his 60s in good health and CMV-seronegative. The CDR3 runs from the conserved cysteine through the conserved F or W. The D gene is left open where the match is weak.

v_call: TRBV5-6; d_call: NA; cdr3_aa: CASSLSGPNQPQHF
v_call: TRBV6-5; d_call: NA; cdr3_aa: CASRADTDTQYF
v_call: TRBV23-1; d_call: TRBD1; cdr3_aa: CASSQSSTHSGQISGANVLTF
v_call: TRBV28; d_call: TRBD1; cdr3_aa: CATGGGGQPPFGYTF
v_call: TRBV25-1; d_call: TRBD2; cdr3_aa: CASSEYGGGNYNEQFF
v_call: TRBV30; d_call: TRBD1; cdr3_aa: CAWSFRTRQGGTEAFF
v_call: TRBV7-9; d_call: NA; cdr3_aa: CASSLAGTYYGYTF
v_call: TRBV18; d_call: TRBD1; cdr3_aa: CASSTSGGSNQPQHF
v_call: TRBV2; d_call: NA; cdr3_aa: CASSEQAVANTGELFF
v_call: TRBV4-1; d_call: NA; cdr3_aa: CASSQEWQQFNEQFF
v_call: TRBV2; d_call: TRBD1; cdr3_aa: CASSEDRGHQPQHF
v_call: TRBV6-1; d_call: NA; cdr3_aa: CASSEVLVSSYEQYF
v_call: TRBV7-8; d_call: NA; cdr3_aa: CASSPDRQTQYF
v_call: TRBV5-1; d_call: TRBD1; cdr3_aa: CASSLTPGQGTGELFF
v_call: TRBV28; d_call: TRBD1; cdr3_aa: CASSFTHKPTGGNPYTQYF
v_call: TRBV5-1; d_call: TRBD2; cdr3_aa: CASSLISGEETQYF
v_call: TRBV30; d_call: TRBD2; cdr3_aa: CAWSAGTTYQFF
v_call: TRBV7-2; d_call: TRBD1; cdr3_aa: CASSFQQGTNQPQHF
v_call: TRBV5-1; d_call: NA; cdr3_aa: CASSLVRDKNTEAFF
v_call: TRBV7-6; d_call: NA; cdr3_aa: CASSYTGQTMYF
v_call: TRBV7-6; d_call: TRBD2; cdr3_aa: CASSQGTSGSYEQYF
v_call: TRBV15; d_call: NA; cdr3_aa: CATSSIRGTEAFF
v_call: TRBV10-2; d_call: NA; cdr3_aa: CASSAGDQPQHF
v_call: TRBV29-1; d_call: TRBD1; cdr3_aa: CSVEDPTGANSYSYEQYF
v_call: TRBV9; d_call: NA; cdr3_aa: CVSTVQIGDTEAFF
v_call: TRBV15; d_call: NA; cdr3_aa: CATSTKRDSYEQYF
v_call: TRBV14; d_call: TRBD2; cdr3_aa: CASSQDALAAEQFF
v_call: TRBV14; d_call: TRBD2; cdr3_aa: CASSRSGLADFKNIQYF
v_call: TRBV5-6; d_call: NA; cdr3_aa: CASSLGGRGFYNEQFF
v_call: TRBV9; d_call: NA; cdr3_aa: CASSVFGSGRTEAFF
v_call: TRBV5-1; d_call: NA; cdr3_aa: CASSLEGGSTDTQYF
v_call: TRBV9; d_call: TRBD2; cdr3_aa: CASSVDLAGGREQYF
v_call: TRBV7-9; d_call: TRBD2; cdr3_aa: CASSSFSGRGNEQYF
v_call: TRBV4-3; d_call: NA; cdr3_aa: CASSLGGGLTTDTQYF
v_call: TRBV30; d_call: TRBD2; cdr3_aa: CAWSRGLANYNEQFF
v_call: TRBV28; d_call: NA; cdr3_aa: CASTPGGGYTF
v_call: TRBV5-1; d_call: NA; cdr3_aa: CASSPDTSQNTQYF
v_call: TRBV27; d_call: NA; cdr3_aa: CASSSMGSNYGYTF
v_call: TRBV5-8; d_call: NA; cdr3_aa: CASSLRGSGEKLFF
v_call: TRBV29-1; d_call: TRBD1; cdr3_aa: CSLGDRVTEAFF
v_call: TRBV19; d_call: NA; cdr3_aa: CASTLLGGPTEAFF
v_call: TRBV7-9; d_call: TRBD2; cdr3_aa: CASSEVGGLAVNEQFF
v_call: TRBV6-1; d_call: NA; cdr3_aa: CASSERISPAVDPQHF
v_call: TRBV19; d_call: NA; cdr3_aa: CASSPRQAGTDTQYF
v_call: TRBV9; d_call: TRBD2; cdr3_aa: CASSPGTSPTYEQYF
v_call: TRBV19; d_call: TRBD1; cdr3_aa: CASTRGDSYGYTF
v_call: TRBV2; d_call: NA; cdr3_aa: CASSVSGLGNTEAFF
v_call: TRBV5-1; d_call: TRBD1; cdr3_aa: CASMRQGPYNEQFF
v_call: TRBV5-1; d_call: NA; cdr3_aa: CASSLVGGRSEAFF
v_call: TRBV7-3; d_call: NA; cdr3_aa: CASSPLEGEGNIQYF
v_call: TRBV10-3; d_call: NA; cdr3_aa: CAISPGGGDGYTF
v_call: TRBV29-1; d_call: NA; cdr3_aa: CSVLQGNYGYTF